Below are 15 T cell receptor beta chains sequenced from a single sample in a study of beta chain features in type 1 diabetes. The entirety of the isolated RNA underwent reverse transcription, so expressed TCRB transcripts were sequenced. Generated by immunoSEQ multiplex PCR, the TCRdb table keeps only in-frame clones and is missing some. The table records hundreds of thousands of clones, 15% to 20% of them present only once. Sample: naive CD4+ T cells from blood. These receptors were obtained from a woman in her late teens or twenties in good health.

CDR3 loop: CASSQRLVVRIQETQYF. The DNA of the CDR3 is TGTGCCAGCAGCCAACGCCTGGTCGTAAGGATACAAGAGACCCAGTACTTC. The chain is built from TRBV5-6 and TRBJ2-5; D is undetermined. Germline V lookup: CDR1 SGHDT, CDR2 YYEEEE. V dropped 4 bases and J dropped 2 bases, with 21 bases sitting between them. CDR3 length equals 17 residues. The full variable domain, in which reference TRBV5-6 and TRBJ2-5 provide the parts outside the CDR3, is DAGVTQSPTHLIKTRGQQVTLRCSPKSGHDTVSWYQQALGQGPQFIFQYYEEEERQRGNFPDRFSGHQFPNYSSELNVNALLLGDSALYLCASSQRLVVRIQETQYFGPGTRLLVL.

The genes are TRBV7-9 and TRBJ2-5; D remains ambiguous. Germline V gene sequence: CDR1 SEHNR, CDR2 FQNEAQ (reference sequence). The CDR3 loop spans 14 amino acids. Trimming stripped 2 bases from V and 1 base from J, with 8 bases between. The CDR3 here is CASSLRWAQETQYF. For the CDR3, the DNA is TGTGCCAGCAGCTTAAGGTGGGCCCAAGAGACCCAGTACTTC.

This clone was picked up a small number of times. The J gene is TRBJ2-1, the V gene TRBV2, with a possible D match to TRBD2 (6 bases). CDR1 and CDR2 from the germline V gene are SNHLY and FYNNEI. CDR3 length: 13 amino acids. Trimming took 4 bases from V and 9 from J, leaving 13 bases between them. The CDR3 protein is CASSAELAGEQFF. The CDR3 DNA reads TGTGCCAGCAGTGCCGAACTAGCCGGTGAGCAGTTCTTC.

The rearrangement uses TRBV4-3 and TRBJ1-5; D possibly corresponds to TRBD1 (6 bases). The germline V gene encodes CDR1 LGHNA and CDR2 YSLEER. The CDR3 is 15 amino acids. V lost 1 base and J 6 bases, leaving 13 bases between the germline ends. CDR3 DNA sequence: TGCGCCAGCAGCCAAGTTTATAGGGGGGGTCAGCCCCAGCATTTT. Its protein is CASSQVYRGGQPQHF.

This chain joins TRBV28 and TRBJ2-7; 9 bases are a match to TRBD1. V lost 6 bases to trimming and J lost 3 bases; unmatched junction nucleotides: 6. This CDR3 is built from 14 residues. Germline values: CDR1 MDHEN, CDR2 SYDVKM. The CDR3 reads CASRGTGSVYEQYF. In DNA form, the CDR3 reads TGTGCCAGCAGAGGGACAGGGTCGGTCTACGAGCAGTACTTC.

In nucleotides, the CDR3 is TGTGCCAGCAGTGAAACCGGGACAGGGTACTACGAGCAGTACTTC. Translating it yields CASSETGTGYYEQYF. This chain connects TRBV6-1 to TRBJ2-7; 9 bases fit TRBD1. This CDR3 comprises 15 residues. Trimming removed 2 bases from V and 3 bases from J; junction bases left unmatched: 5. In germline, CDR1 is MNHNS, CDR2 SASEGT.

This clone was seen only a few times. This chain uses TRBV5-1 with TRBJ2-1; no firm D call. From germline, CDR1 is SGHRS and CDR2 YFSETQ. V gave up 0 bases and J gave up 7 bases, with 5 bases separating them. The CDR3 covers 12 residues. The CDR3 DNA reads TGCGCCAGCAGCTTGGTTTGGAATGAGCAGTTCTTC. Translation gives CASSLVWNEQFF.

This clone was observed a handful of times. This chain connects TRBV6-5 to TRBJ1-5; 7 nucleotides line up with TRBD1. The trim removed 6 bases at V and 3 bases at J, leaving 8 bases unmatched. Germline-derived CDR1 and CDR2 are MNHEY and SVGAGI. CDR3 length: 15 amino acids. Here the CDR3 DNA reads TGTGCCAGCAGCCAGGGCGGGACAGTCAATCAGCCCCAGCATTTT. The encoded protein is CASSQGGTVNQPQHF.

Only a few counts were recorded for this clone. The chain carries TRBV7-3 and TRBJ2-2; 8 bases are shared with TRBD2. This CDR3 has 15 residues. The trim removed 2 bases at V and 5 bases at J, leaving 4 bases unmatched. Germline lookup yields CDR1 SGHTA and CDR2 FQGTGA. Written as DNA, the CDR3 is TGTGCCAGCAGCTTAGGACTAGCTGGAACCGGGGAGCTGTTTTTT. The encoded protein is CASSLGLAGTGELFF.

This clone was counted between two and nine times. This chain uses TRBV15 with TRBJ2-2; D unclear. CDR1 and CDR2 from the germline V gene are LNHNV and YYDKDF (reference sequence). V was cut by 0 bases and J by 15 bases, with 8 bases left in between. CDR3 length: 11 amino acids. CDR3 in amino acids: CATSRDSGLFF. The CDR3 DNA sequence: TGTGCCACCAGCAGAGATTCTGGGTTGTTTTTT. The complete variable domain, with remaining parts taken from reference TRBV15 and TRBJ2-2, reads DAMVIQNPRYQVTQFGKPVTLSCSQTLNHNVMYWYQQKSSQAPKLLFHYYDKDFNNEADTPDNFQSRRPNTSFCFLDIRSPGLGDTAMYLCATSRDSGLFFGEGSRLTVL.

This clone has a handful of counts. V is TRBV5-4 and J is TRBJ2-7, with D possibly matching TRBD1 (5 bases). Germline CDR1 SGHNT, CDR2 YYREEE (reference sequence). This CDR3 is built from 14 residues. The ends were cut back, 3 bases at V and 3 bases at J, with 13 bases in the middle. CDR3 region: CASSYDLGVYEQYF. In DNA form, the CDR3 reads TGTGCCAGCAGCTACGATCTAGGGGTCTACGAGCAGTACTTC.

This chain connects TRBV19 to TRBJ1-5, with 8 bases that match TRBD1. V lost 4 bases to trimming and J lost 2 bases; unmatched junction nucleotides: 7. In germline, CDR1 is LNHDA, CDR2 SQIVND (reference sequence). This CDR3 spans 16 amino acids. The CDR3 DNA reads as TGTGCCAGTAGTACGAGACAGGGGTTTGGCAATCAGCCCCAGCATTTT. Residues: CASSTRQGFGNQPQHF. The whole variable domain, remainder taken from reference TRBV19 and TRBJ1-5, is DGGITQSPKYLFRKEGQNVTLSCEQNLNHDAMYWYRQDPGQGLRLIYYSQIVNDFQKGDIAEGYSVSREKKESFPLTVTSAQKNPTAFYLCASSTRQGFGNQPQHFGDGTRLSIL.

Concerning this clone: This sample also contains other DNA sequences that code for the same CDR3. This rearrangement joins TRBV7-2 to TRBJ2-7; D is undetermined. Trimming took 1 base from V and 1 from J, leaving 11 bases between them. Germline assignment: CDR1 SGHTA and CDR2 FQGNSA. The CDR3 runs 15 residues. In DNA, the CDR3 is TGTGCCAGCAGCTTAGTTGGTACAGAATCCTACGAGCAGTACTTC. Protein product: CASSLVGTESYEQYF.

The V and J genes are TRBV10-3 and TRBJ1-2; no firm D call. The V gene's germline CDR1 is ENHRY and CDR2 SYGVKD. The germline V and J ends were trimmed by 3 bases and 7 bases, with 9 bases remaining between them. The CDR3 extends over 12 amino acids. CDR3 region: CAISDDQPGYTF. CDR3 nucleotide sequence: TGTGCCATCAGTGATGACCAACCTGGCTACACCTTC.

The rearrangement links TRBV2 to TRBJ2-2; 7 bases are shared with TRBD1. Per the germline V gene, CDR1 is SNHLY and CDR2 is FYNNEI. The CDR3 spans 11 residues. With V trimmed by 10 bases and J by 6 bases, 2 bases remained unmatched. In nucleotides, the CDR3 is TGTGCCACGGGACAGTCCGGGGAGCTGTTTTTT. Amino acid sequence: CATGQSGELFF.